This T cell receptor (beta chain) appears in the sequencing data of a study of cytomegalovirus exposure and HLA in healthy donors. General study results and limits: In the analysis, some V segments, TRBV6-2 and TRBV6-3 included, were excluded as indistinguishable. Near-uniform donor sequencing depth was presumed by presence/absence analyses. With DRB1 most and HLA-C fewest, TCR association rates differed between HLA loci in a later analysis.

Trimming took off 3 bases at V and 8 bases at J, with 11 bases between the two ends. The CDR3 has 13 residues. CDR1 and CDR2 (germline): MRHNA, SNTAGT. It was with 60 Vbeta and 13 Jbeta primers that the PCR ran. This table comes from immunoSEQ multiplex PCR, and its TCRdb copy is limited to in-frame clones, with some not included. The repertoire holds about 220,000 clones, with roughly 85% as singletons. A word on this clone: No antigen is known for it.

Sequenced: PBMCs. The TCR originated in a male donor in good health and CMV-seronegative. V is TRBV6-4 and J is TRBJ2-1; D is unclear. CDR3: CASSESVVDEQFF. The CDR3 DNA reads as TGTGCCAGCAGTGAGTCGGTAGTCGATGAGCAGTTCTTC.